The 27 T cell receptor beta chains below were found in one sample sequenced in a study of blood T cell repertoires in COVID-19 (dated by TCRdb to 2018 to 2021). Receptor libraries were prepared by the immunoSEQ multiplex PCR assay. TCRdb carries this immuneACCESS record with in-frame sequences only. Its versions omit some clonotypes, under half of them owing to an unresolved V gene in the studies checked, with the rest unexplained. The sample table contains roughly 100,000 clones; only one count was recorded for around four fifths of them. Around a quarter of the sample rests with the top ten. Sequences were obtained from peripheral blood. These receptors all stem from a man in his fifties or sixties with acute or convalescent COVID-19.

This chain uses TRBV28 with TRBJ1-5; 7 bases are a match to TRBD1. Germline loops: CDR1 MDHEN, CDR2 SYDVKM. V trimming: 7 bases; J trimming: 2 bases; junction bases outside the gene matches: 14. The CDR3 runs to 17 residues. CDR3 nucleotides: TGTGCCAGCATGGGGGCAGGGGGTACTTGGGGCAATCAGCCCCAGCATTTT. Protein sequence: CASMGAGGTWGNQPQHF.

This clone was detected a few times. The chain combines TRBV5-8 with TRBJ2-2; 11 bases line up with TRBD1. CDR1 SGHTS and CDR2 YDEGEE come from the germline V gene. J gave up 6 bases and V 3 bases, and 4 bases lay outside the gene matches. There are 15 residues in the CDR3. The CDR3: CASSWDRGGAGELFF. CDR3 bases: TGTGCCAGCAGCTGGGACAGGGGGGGAGCCGGGGAGCTGTTTTTT.

This CDR3 is CAWSDRGYEQYV. Here the CDR3 DNA reads TGTGCCTGGAGTGACCGAGGATACGAGCAGTACGTC. The chain joins TRBV30 to TRBJ2-7; D call uncertain. The CDR3 length is 12 residues. Germline V gene lookup returns CDR1 GTSNPN and CDR2 SVGIG (reference sequence). V was cut by 1 base and J by 4 bases, with 8 bases left in between.

CDR3 sequence: CASSQEGTSGAYEQYV. The CDR3 bases are TGCGCCAGCAGCCAAGAAGGCACTAGCGGGGCCTACGAGCAGTACGTC. The chain couples TRBV4-1 to TRBJ2-7; 10 bases align to TRBD2. J was trimmed by 2 bases and V by 0 bases; bases with no gene match: 4. The CDR3 has 16 amino acids. Germline CDR1 and CDR2: MGHRA and YSYEKL.

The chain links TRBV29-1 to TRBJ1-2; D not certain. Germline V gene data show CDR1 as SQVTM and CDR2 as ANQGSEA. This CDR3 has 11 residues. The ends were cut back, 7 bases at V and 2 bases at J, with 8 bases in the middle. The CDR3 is CSADGNYGYTF. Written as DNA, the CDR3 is TGCAGCGCCGACGGGAACTATGGCTACACCTTC.

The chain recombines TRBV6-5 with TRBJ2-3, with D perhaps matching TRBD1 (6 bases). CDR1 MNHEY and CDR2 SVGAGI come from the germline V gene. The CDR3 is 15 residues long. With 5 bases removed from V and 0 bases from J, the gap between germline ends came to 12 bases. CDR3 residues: CASSPGTLSTDTQYF. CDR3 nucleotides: TGTGCCAGCAGTCCCGGGACACTTAGCACAGATACGCAGTATTTT.

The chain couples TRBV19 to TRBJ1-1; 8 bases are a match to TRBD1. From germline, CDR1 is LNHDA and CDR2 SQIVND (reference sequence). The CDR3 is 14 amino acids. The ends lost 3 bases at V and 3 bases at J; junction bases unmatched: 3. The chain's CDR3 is CASSIVTGDTEAFF. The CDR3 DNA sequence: TGTGCCAGTAGTATTGTGACAGGGGACACTGAAGCTTTCTTT.

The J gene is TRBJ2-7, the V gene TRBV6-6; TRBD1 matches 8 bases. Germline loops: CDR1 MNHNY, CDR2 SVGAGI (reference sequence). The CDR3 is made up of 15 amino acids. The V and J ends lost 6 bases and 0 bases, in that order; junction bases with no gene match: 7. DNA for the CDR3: TGTGCCAGCAGACAAGGACAGGGTAGCTCCTACGAGCAGTACGTC. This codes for CASRQGQGSSYEQYV.

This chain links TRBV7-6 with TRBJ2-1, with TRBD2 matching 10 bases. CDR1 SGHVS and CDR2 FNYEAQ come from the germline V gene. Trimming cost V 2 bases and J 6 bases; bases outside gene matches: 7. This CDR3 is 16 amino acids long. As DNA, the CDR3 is TGTGCCAGCAGCTTATTGAGCGGGAGGGCCTTCAATGAGCAGTTCTTC. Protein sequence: CASSLLSGRAFNEQFF.

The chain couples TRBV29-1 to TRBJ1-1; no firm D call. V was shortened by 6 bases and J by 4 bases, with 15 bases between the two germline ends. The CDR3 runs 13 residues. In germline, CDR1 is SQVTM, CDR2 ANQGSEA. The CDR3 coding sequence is TGCAGCGTGACCGTTGGCGGTCCCACTGAAGCTTTCTTT. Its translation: CSVTVGGPTEAFF.

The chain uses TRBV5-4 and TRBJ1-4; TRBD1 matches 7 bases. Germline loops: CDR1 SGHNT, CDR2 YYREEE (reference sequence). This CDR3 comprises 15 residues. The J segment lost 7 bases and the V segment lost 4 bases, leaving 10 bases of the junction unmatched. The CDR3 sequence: CASSRTGGIGEKLFF. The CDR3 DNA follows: TGTGCCAGCAGCAGGACAGGTGGGATCGGTGAAAAACTGTTTTTT.

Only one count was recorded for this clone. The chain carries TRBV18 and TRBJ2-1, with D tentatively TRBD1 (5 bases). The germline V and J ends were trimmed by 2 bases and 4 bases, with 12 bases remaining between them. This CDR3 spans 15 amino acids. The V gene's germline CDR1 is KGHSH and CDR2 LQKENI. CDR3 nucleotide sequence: TGTGCCAGCTCACCAATATCAGGGCCTTACAATGAGCAGTTCTTC. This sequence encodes CASSPISGPYNEQFF.

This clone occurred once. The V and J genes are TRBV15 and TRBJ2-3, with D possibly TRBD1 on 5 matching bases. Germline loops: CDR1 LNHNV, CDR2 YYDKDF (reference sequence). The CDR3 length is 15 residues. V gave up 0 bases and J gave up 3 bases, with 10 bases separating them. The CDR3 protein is CATSRDGARTDTQYF. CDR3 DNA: TGTGCCACCAGCAGAGATGGGGCTAGGACAGATACGCAGTATTTT.

The DNA for the CDR3 is TGTGCCAGCTCACTCGTGACAGGATCTGGGGCCAACGTCCTGACTTTC. This sequence encodes CASSLVTGSGANVLTF. This chain links TRBV18 with TRBJ2-6, with D possibly matching TRBD1 (6 bases). The CDR3 has 16 residues. V shed 4 bases and J shed 1 base, with 11 bases lying between them. Germline loops: CDR1 KGHSH, CDR2 LQKENI.

The chain's CDR3 is CASSLSMNTEAFF. CDR3 nucleotide sequence: TGCGCCAGCAGCCTATCCATGAACACTGAAGCTTTCTTT. The chain uses TRBV5-1 and TRBJ1-1; no definite D call. V was trimmed by 4 bases and J by 0 bases, leaving 7 bases between them. The CDR3 totals 13 residues. In germline, CDR1 is SGHRS, CDR2 YFSETQ. Looking up the rest from reference TRBV5-1 and TRBJ1-1 gives the full variable domain: KAGVTQTPRYLIKTRGQQVTLSCSPISGHRSVSWYQQTPGQGLQFLFEYFSETQRNKGNFPGRFSGRQFSNSRSEMNVSTLELGDSALYLCASSLSMNTEAFFGQGTRLTVV.

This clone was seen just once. In nucleotides, the CDR3 is TGTGCCAGCAGTTACTCGTCAGGGGACTATGGCTACACCTTC. Translated, it gives CASSYSSGDYGYTF. The chain uses TRBV6-6 and TRBJ1-2; weak D call: TRBD1 (6 bases). The V gene's germline CDR1 is MNHNY and CDR2 SVGAGI (reference sequence). The CDR3 runs to 14 residues. The V end lost 0 bases, the J end lost 3 bases, and 8 bases lay between the germline ends.

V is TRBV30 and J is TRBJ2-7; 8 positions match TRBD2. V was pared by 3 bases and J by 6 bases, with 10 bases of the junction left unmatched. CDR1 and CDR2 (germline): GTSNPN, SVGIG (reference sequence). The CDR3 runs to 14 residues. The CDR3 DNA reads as TGTGCCTGGAGCTTCAAGGCCGGGACTAGCGAGCAGTACGTC. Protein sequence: CAWSFKAGTSEQYV.

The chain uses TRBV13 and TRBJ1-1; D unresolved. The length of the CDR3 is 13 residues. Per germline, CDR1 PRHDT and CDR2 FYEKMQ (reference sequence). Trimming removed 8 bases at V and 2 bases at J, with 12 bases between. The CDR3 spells CASGSPPNTEAFF. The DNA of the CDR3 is TGTGCCAGCGGGAGTCCACCTAACACTGAAGCTTTCTTT.

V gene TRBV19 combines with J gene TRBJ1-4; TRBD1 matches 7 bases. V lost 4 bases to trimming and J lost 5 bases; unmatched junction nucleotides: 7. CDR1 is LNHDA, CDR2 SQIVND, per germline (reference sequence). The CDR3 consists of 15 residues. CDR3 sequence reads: CASSTSDRPNEKLFF. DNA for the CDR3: TGTGCCAGTAGTACGTCGGACAGGCCGAATGAAAAACTGTTTTTT.

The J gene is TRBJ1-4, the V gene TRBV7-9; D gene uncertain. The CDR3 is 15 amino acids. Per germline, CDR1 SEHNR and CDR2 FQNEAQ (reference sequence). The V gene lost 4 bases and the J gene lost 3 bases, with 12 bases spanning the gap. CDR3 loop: CASSSAGSPNEKLFF. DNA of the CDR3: TGTGCCAGCAGCTCCGCGGGGTCACCTAATGAAAAACTGTTTTTT.

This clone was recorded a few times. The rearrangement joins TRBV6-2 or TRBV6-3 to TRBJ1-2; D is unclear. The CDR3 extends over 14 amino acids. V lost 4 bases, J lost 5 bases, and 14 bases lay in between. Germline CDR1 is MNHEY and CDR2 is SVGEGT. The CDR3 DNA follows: TGTGCCAGCAGTTTCGCGGGAGGGAGATATGGCTACACCTTC. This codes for CASSFAGGRYGYTF.

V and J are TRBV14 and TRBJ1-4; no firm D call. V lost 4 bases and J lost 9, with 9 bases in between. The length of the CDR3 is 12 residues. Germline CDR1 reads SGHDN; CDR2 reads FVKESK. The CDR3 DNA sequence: TGTGCCAGCAGCCGCCCCGACAAAAAACTGTTTTTT. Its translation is CASSRPDKKLFF.

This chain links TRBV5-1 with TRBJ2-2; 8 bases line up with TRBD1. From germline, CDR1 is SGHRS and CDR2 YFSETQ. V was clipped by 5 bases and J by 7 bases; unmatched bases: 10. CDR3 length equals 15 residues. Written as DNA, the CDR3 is TGCGCCAGCAGACTTTCGACAGGGGCGGTCGGGGAGCTGTTTTTT. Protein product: CASRLSTGAVGELFF.

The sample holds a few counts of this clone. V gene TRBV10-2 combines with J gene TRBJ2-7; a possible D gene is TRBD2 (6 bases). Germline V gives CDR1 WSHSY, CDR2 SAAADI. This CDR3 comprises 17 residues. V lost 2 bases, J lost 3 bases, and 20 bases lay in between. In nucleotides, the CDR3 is TGCGCCAGCAGTGAGATGAGAGGGACTCACTTAGTCTACGAGCAGTACGTC. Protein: CASSEMRGTHLVYEQYV.

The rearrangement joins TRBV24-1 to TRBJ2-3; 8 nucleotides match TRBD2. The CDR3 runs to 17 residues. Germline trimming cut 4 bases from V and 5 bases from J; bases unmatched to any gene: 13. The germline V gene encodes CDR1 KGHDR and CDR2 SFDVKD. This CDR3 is CATSEPPTAGVVDTQYF. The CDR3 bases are TGTGCCACCAGTGAACCTCCGACAGCGGGAGTGGTAGATACGCAGTATTTT.

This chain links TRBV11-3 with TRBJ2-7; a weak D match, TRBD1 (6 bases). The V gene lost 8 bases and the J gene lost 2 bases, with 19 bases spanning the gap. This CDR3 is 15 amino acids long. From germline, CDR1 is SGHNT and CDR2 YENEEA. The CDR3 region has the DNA TGTGCCAGCGGACCACGTTCAGGGGACACCTACGAGCAGTACGTC. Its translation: CASGPRSGDTYEQYV.

In DNA form, the CDR3 reads TGTGCCAGTGAGGCGCATGCGGGGGTTAGCAATCAGCCCCAGCATTTT. It is translated as CASEAHAGVSNQPQHF. J is TRBJ1-5 and V is TRBV27, with D possibly matching TRBD1 (5 bases). The germline V and J ends were trimmed by 9 bases and 0 bases, with 18 bases remaining between them. Germline values: CDR1 MNHEY, CDR2 SMNVEV (reference sequence). The CDR3 totals 16 residues.